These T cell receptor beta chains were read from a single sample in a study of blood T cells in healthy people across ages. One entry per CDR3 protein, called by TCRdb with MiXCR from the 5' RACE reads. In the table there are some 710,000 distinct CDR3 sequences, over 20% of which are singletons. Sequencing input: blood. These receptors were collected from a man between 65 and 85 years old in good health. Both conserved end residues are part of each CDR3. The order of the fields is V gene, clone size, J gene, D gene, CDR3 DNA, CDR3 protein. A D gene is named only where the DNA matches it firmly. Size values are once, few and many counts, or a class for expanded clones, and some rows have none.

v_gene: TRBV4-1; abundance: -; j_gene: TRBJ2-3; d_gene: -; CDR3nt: TGCGCCAGCAGCCAAGAAGCTGATTACACAGATACGCAGTATTTT; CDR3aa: CASSQEADYTDTQYF
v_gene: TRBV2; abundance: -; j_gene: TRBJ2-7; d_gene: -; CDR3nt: TGTGCCAGCAGGCCGGGACATGGAGGACCCGAGCAGTACTTC; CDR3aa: CASRPGHGGPEQYF
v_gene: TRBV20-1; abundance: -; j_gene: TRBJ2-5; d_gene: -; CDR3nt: TGCAGTGCCCTACAGGCTAGGGATCTGGGGGAGACCCAGTACTTC; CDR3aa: CSALQARDLGETQYF
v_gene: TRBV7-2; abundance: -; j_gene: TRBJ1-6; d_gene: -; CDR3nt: TGTGCCAGCAACTTAGCGTACAGCGCAAAAACTTCACCCCTCCACTTT; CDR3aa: CASNLAYSAKTSPLHF
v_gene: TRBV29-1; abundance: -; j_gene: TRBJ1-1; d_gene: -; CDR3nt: TGCAGCGTTGGGGACGGTTGGAGTGAAGCTTTCTTT; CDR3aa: CSVGDGWSEAFF
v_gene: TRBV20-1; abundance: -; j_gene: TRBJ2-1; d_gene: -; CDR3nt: TGCAGTGCTAGAGATCCTGGACCGACTATAAGTGGGTATGAGCAGTTCTTC; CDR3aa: CSARDPGPTISGYEQFF
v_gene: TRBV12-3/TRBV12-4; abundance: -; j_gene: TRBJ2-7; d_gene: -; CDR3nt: TGTGCCAGCAGACGGACTATTTACGAGCAGTACTTC; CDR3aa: CASRRTIYEQYF
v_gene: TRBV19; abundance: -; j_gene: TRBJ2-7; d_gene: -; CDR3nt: TGTGCCAGTAGTATACGGGACACTGCCTACGAGCAGTACTTC; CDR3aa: CASSIRDTAYEQYF
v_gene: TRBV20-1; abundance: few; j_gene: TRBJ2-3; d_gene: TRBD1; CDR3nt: TGCAGTGCTAGAGGGACAGGGTCTTTTGGTACGCAGTATTTT; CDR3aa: CSARGTGSFGTQYF
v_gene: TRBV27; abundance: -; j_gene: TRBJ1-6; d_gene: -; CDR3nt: TGTGCCACCGCAATTCCCAATAATTCACCCCTCCACTTT; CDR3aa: CATAIPNNSPLHF
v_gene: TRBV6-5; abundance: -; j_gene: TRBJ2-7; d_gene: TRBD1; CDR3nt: TGTGCCAGCAGGTACCGGGACAGCCCATACGAGCAGTACTTC; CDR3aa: CASRYRDSPYEQYF
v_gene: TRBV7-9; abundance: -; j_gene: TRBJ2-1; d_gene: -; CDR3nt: TGTGCCAGCAGCGACGGGATGACGGGAAATGAGCAGTTCTTC; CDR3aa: CASSDGMTGNEQFF
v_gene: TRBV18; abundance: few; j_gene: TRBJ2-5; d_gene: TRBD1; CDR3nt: TGTGCCAGCTCACGTAACAGGGGACACCAAGAGACCCAGTACTTC; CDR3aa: CASSRNRGHQETQYF
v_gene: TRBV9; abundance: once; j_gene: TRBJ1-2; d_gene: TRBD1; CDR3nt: TGTGCCAGCAGCGGGACGGGACAGGGAACATATGGGTACACCTTC; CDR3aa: CASSGTGQGTYGYTF
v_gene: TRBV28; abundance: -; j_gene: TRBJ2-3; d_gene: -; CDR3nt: TGTGCCAGCAGATATGGAAGAGATACGCAGTATTTT; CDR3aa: CASRYGRDTQYF
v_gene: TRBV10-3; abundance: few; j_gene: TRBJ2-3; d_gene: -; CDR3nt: TGTGCCATCGGGTCAGGGAACACAGATACGCAGTATTTT; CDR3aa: CAIGSGNTDTQYF
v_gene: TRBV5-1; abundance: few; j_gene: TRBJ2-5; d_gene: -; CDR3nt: TGCGCCAGCAGCCCGGACACGAGAGAGACCCAGTACTTC; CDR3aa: CASSPDTRETQYF
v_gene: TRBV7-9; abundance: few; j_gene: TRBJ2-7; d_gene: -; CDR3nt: TGTGCCAGCAGCTTCCCGGGACATAGCACCGAGCAGTACTTC; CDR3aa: CASSFPGHSTEQYF
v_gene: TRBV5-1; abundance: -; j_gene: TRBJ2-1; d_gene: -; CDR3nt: TGCGCCAGCAGCTTGGACGACAGCGTGTTTGTCAATGAGCAGTTCTTC; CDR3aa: CASSLDDSVFVNEQFF
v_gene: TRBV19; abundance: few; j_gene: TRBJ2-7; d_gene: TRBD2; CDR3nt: TGTGCCAGTAGTATAGGGAGAGCGGGGGCGACCTACGAGCAGTACTTC; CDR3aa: CASSIGRAGATYEQYF
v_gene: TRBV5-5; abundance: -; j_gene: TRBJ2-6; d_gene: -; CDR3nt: TGTGCCAGCAGCTTTGGTACAGCCCCAGCCGAGCCTTTC; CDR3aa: CASSFGTAPAEPF
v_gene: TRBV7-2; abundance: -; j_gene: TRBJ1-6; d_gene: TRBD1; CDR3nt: TGTGCCAGCAGCTTCGAGGACAGGGCAAATAATTCACCCCTCCACTTT; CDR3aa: CASSFEDRANNSPLHF
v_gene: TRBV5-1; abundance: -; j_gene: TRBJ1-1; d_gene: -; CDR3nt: TGCGCCAGCAGCCCCACGACAGCTAAGAACACTGAAGCTTTCTTT; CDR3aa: CASSPTTAKNTEAFF
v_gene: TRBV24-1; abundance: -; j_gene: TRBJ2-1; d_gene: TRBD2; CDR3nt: TGTGCCACCAGTAGGGGAGGGCCGTTCAATGAGCAGTTCTTC; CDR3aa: CATSRGGPFNEQFF
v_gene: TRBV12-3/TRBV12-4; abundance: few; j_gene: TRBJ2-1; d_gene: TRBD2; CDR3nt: TGTGCCAGCAGTTGGACTAGCGGGGGGGCGAATGAGCAGTTCTTC; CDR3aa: CASSWTSGGANEQFF
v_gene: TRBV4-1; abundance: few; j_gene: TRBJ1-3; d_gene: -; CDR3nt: TGCGCCAGCAGCCAAGATGCGTCGACATTTGGAAACACCATATATTTT; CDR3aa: CASSQDASTFGNTIYF
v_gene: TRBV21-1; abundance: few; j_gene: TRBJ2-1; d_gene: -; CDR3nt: TGTGCCAGCAGGTTGGGACTAGCGGATAATGAGCAGTTCTTC; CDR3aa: CASRLGLADNEQFF
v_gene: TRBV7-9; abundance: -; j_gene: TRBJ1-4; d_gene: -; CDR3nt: TGTGCCACCCTGGGCAGGGCGAGTGAAAAACTGTTTTTT; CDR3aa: CATLGRASEKLFF
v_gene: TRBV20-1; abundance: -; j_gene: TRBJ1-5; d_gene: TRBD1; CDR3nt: TGCAGTGCTAGAATGACAGGGGACAATCAGCCCCAGCATTTT; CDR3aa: CSARMTGDNQPQHF
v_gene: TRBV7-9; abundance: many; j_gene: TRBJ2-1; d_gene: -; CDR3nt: TGTGCCAGCAGCTTGACTAGTAATGAGCAGTTCTTC; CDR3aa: CASSLTSNEQFF
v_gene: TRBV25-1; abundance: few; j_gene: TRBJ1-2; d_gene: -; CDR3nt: TGTGCCAGCAGTGAAGGCAGGCGCTACACCTTC; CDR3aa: CASSEGRRYTF
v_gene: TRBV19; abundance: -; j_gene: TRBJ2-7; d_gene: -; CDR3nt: TGTGCCAGTAGTATAAGCCCGACGGGGTCCTACGAGCAGTACTTC; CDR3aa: CASSISPTGSYEQYF
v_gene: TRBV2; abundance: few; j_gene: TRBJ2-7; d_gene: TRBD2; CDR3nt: TGTGCCAGCACCCCGGGACTAGCGGCTTACGAGCAGTACTTC; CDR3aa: CASTPGLAAYEQYF
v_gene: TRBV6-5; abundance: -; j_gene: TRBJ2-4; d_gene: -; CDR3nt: TGTGCCAGCAGTTACTCGATCAGATCCAAAAACATTCAGTACTTC; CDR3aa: CASSYSIRSKNIQYF
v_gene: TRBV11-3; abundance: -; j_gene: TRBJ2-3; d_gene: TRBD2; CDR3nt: TGTGCCAGCAGTGCCGGACTAGCCTACGGAGATACGCAGTATTTT; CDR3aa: CASSAGLAYGDTQYF
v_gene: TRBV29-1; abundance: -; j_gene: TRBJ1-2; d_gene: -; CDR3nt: TGCAGCGTTGAAATGACAAACTATGGCTACACCTTC; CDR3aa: CSVEMTNYGYTF
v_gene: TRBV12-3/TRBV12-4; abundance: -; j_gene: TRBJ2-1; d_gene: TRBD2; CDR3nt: TGTGCCAGCAGGGACAGTTCTAGCGGGAGGATCGATGAGCAGTTCTTC; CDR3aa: CASRDSSSGRIDEQFF
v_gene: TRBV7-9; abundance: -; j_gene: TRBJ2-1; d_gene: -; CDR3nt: TGTGCCAGCAGCATCTCGACCAAGGTATGGGAGCAGTTCTTC; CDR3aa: CASSISTKVWEQFF
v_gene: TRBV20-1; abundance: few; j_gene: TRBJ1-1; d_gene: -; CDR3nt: TGCAGTGCTCGACCCCAGCGGGCGCTTGAAGGAGCTTTCTTT; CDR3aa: CSARPQRALEGAFF
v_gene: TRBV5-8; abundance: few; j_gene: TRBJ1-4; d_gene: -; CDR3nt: TGTGCCAGCAGCTTGGCAGGTGGAACTAATGAAAAACTGTTTTTT; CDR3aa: CASSLAGGTNEKLFF
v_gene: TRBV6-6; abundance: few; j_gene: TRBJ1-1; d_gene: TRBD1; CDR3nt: TGTGCCAGCAGTTACTCAAAAACCGGGACAGGCCGTCGTGAAGCTTTCTTT; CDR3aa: CASSYSKTGTGRREAFF
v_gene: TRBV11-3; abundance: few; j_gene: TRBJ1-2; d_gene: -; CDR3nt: TGTGCCAGCAGCTTAGATCCGACAGCTAACTATGGCTACACCTTC; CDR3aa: CASSLDPTANYGYTF
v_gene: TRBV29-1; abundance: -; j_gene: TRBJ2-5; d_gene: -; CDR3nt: TGCAGCGTTGAAGAACTCCGGGCGGCCGAGTACTTC; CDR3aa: CSVEELRAAEYF
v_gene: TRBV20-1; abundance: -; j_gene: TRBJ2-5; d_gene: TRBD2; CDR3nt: TGCAGTGCTGTCAAGGAGGGACTAGCTTATGGAGACGAGACCCAGTACTTC; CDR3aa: CSAVKEGLAYGDETQYF
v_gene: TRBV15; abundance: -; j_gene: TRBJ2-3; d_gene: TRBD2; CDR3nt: TGTGCCACCAGCAGGCCCAGCGGGGGCCGGGATACGCAGTATTTT; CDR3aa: CATSRPSGGRDTQYF